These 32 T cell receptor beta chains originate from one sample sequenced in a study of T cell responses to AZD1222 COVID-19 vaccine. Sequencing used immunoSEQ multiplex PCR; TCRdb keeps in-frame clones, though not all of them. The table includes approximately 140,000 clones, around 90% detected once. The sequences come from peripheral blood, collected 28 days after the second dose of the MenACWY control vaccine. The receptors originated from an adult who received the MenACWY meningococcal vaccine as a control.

This CDR3 is CASKGQGTEAFF. Here the CDR3 DNA reads TGTGCCAGCAAGGGACAGGGGACTGAAGCTTTCTTT. The gene calls are TRBV6-6 and TRBJ1-1; TRBD1 agrees at 10 bases. CDR3 length: 12 amino acids. Germline V gene lookup returns CDR1 MNHNY and CDR2 SVGAGI (reference sequence). J lost 5 bases, V lost 7 bases, and 1 base had no gene match.

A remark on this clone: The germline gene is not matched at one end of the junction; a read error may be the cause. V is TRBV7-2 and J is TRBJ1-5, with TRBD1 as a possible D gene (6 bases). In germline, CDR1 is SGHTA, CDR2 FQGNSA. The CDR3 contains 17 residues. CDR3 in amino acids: CASTLVHGGRGNQPQHF. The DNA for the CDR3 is TGTGCCAGCACCTTAGTACACGGGGGCCGTGGAAATCAGCCCCAGCATTTT.

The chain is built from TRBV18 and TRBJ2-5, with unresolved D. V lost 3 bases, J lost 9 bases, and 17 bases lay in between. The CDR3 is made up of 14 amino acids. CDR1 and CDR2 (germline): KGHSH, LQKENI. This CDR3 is CASSPLDGSEAQYF. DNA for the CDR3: TGTGCCAGCTCACCCCTAGACGGATCTGAGGCCCAGTACTTC.

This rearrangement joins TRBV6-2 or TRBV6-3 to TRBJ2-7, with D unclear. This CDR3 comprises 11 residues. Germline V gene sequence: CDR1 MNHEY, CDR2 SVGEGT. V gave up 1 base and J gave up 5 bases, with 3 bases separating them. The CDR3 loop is CASSYWDEQYF. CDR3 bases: TGTGCCAGCAGTTACTGGGACGAGCAGTACTTC.

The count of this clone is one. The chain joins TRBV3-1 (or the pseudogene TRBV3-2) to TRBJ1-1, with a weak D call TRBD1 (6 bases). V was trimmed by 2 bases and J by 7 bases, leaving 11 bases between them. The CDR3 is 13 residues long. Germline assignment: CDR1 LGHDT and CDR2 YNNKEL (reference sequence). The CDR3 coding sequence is TGTGCCAGCAGCCAACAAATGGACAGTGAAGCTTTCTTT. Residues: CASSQQMDSEAFF.

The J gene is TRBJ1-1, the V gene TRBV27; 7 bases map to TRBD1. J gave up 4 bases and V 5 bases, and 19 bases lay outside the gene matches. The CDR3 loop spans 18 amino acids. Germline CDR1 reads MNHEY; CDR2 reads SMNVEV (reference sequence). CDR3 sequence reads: CASSIRPHTGERGTEAFF. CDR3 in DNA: TGTGCCAGCAGTATCCGGCCTCATACAGGGGAACGGGGCACTGAAGCTTTCTTT.

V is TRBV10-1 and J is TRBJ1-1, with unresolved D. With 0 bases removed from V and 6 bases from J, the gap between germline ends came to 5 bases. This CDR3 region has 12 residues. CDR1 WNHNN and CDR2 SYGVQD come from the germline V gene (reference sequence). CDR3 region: CASSESGAEAFF. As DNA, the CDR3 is TGCGCCAGCAGTGAGTCGGGCGCTGAAGCTTTCTTT.

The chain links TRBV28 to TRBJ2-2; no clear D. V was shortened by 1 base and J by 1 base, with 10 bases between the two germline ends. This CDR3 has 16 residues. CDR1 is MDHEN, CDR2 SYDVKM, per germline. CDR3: CASSLYEKQNTGELFF. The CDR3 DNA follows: TGTGCCAGCAGTTTATATGAAAAACAGAACACCGGGGAGCTGTTTTTT.

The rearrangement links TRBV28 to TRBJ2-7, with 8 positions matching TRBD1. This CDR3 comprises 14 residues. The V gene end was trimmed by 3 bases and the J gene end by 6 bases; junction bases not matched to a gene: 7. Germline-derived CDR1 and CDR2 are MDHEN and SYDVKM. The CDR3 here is CASSFADRALEQYF. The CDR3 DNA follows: TGTGCCAGCAGTTTTGCGGACAGGGCCCTCGAGCAGTACTTC.

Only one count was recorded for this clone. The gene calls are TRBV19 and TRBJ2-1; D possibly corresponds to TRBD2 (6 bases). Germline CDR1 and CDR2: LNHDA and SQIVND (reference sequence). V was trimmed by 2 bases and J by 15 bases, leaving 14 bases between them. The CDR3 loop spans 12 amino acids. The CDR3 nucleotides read TGTGCCAGTAGTATACCGGGGGACGCCTGGTTCTTC. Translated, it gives CASSIPGDAWFF.

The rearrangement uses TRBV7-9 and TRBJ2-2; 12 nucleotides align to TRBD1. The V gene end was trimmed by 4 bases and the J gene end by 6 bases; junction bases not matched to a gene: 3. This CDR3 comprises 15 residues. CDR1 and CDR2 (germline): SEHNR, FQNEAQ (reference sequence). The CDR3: CASSYGTGGPGELFF. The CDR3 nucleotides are TGTGCCAGCAGCTACGGGACAGGGGGCCCCGGGGAGCTGTTTTTT.

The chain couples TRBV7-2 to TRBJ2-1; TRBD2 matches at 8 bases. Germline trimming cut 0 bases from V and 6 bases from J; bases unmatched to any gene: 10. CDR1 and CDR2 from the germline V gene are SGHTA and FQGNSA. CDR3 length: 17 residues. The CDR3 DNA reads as TGTGCCAGCAGCTTAGCGCATCCGGGAGGGCTCGGCAATGAGCAGTTCTTC. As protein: CASSLAHPGGLGNEQFF.

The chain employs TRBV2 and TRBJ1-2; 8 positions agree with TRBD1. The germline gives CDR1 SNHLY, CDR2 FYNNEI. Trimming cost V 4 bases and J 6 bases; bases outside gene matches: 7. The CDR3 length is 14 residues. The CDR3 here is CASSVTRTGNGYTF. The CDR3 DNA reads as TGTGCCAGCAGTGTTACCCGGACAGGGAATGGCTACACCTTC.

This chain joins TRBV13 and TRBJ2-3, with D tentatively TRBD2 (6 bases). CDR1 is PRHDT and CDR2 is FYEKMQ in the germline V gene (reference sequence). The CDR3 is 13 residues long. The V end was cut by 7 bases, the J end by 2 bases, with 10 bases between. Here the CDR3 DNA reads TGTGCCAGCAACCGGGACTTCACAGATACGCAGTATTTT. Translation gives CASNRDFTDTQYF.

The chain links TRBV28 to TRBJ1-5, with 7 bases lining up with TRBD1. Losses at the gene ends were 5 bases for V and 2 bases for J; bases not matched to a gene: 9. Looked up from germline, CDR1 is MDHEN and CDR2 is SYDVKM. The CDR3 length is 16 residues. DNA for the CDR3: TGTGCCAGCAGTAAGGGTAACAGGGGTGGCAATCAGCCCCAGCATTTT. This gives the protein CASSKGNRGGNQPQHF. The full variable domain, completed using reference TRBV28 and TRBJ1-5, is DVKVTQSSRYLVKRTGEKVFLECVQDMDHENMFWYRQDPGLGLRLIYFSYDVKMKEKGDIPEGYSVSREKKERFSLILESASTNQTSMYLCASSKGNRGGNQPQHFGDGTRLSIL.

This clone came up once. The CDR3 nucleotides are TGTGCCAGCAGTGATTTTGGAAACAGCCTCTCTGGAAACACCATATATTTT. Translating it yields CASSDFGNSLSGNTIYF. The chain links TRBV2 to TRBJ1-3; no firm D call. The CDR3 covers 17 residues. CDR1 and CDR2 from the germline V gene are SNHLY and FYNNEI. V dropped 3 bases and J dropped 0 bases, with 15 bases sitting between them.

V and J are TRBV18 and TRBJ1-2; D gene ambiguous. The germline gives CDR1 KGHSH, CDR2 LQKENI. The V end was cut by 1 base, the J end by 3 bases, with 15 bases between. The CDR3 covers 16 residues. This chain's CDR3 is CASSPRVAADYYGYTF. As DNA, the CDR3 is TGTGCCAGCTCACCACGCGTTGCAGCAGATTACTATGGCTACACCTTC.

CDR3 sequence: CASRPLAGGVEQFF. The CDR3 nucleotides are TGTGCCAGCAGGCCACTAGCGGGAGGGGTTGAGCAGTTCTTC. V usage is TRBV6-5 and J usage is TRBJ2-1, with 13 bases lining up with TRBD2. V gave up 6 bases and J gave up 9 bases; unmatched junction bases: 5. The CDR3 length is 14 residues. Germline-derived CDR1 and CDR2 are MNHEY and SVGAGI.

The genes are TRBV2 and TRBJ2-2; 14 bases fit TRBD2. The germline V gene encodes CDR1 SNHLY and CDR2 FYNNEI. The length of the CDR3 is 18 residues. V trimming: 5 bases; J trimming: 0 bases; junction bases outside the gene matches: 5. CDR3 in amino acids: CASSPRLAGGTNTGELFF. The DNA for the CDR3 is TGTGCCAGCAGTCCCCGACTAGCGGGAGGGACGAACACCGGGGAGCTGTTTTTT.

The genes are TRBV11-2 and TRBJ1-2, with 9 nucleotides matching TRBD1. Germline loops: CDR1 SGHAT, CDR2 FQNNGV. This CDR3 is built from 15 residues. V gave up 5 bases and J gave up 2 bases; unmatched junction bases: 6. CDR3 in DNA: TGTGCCAGCAGCATAGGACAGGGGTGGAACTATGGCTACACCTTC. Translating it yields CASSIGQGWNYGYTF.

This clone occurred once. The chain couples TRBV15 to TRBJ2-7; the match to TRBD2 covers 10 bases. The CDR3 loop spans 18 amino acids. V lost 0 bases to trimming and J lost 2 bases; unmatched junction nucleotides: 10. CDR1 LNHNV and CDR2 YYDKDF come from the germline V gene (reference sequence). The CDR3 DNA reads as TGTGCCACCAGCAGAGATCTTGGGCTAGCGGGGGCCACCTACGAGCAGTACTTC. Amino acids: CATSRDLGLAGATYEQYF.

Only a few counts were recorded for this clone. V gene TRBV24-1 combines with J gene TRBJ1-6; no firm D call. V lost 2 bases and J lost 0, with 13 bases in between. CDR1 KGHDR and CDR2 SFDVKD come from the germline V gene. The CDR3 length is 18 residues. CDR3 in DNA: TGTGCCACCAGTGATTCAGACCTCAGGACCTCCTATAATTCACCCCTCCACTTT. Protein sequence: CATSDSDLRTSYNSPLHF.

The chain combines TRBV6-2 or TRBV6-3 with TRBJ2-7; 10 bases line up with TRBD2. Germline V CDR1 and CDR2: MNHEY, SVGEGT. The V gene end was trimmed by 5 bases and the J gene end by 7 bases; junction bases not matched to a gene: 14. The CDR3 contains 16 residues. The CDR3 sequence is CASSHPASGSSGEQYF. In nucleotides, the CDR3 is TGTGCCAGCAGTCACCCCGCTAGCGGGAGTTCTGGTGAGCAGTACTTC.

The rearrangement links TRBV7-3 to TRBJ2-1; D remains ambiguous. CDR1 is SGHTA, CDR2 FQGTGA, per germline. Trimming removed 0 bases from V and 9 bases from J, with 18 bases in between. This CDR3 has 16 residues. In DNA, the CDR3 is TGTGCCAGCAGCTTAACGTCCGGATTAGGTGGTCCTGAGCAGTTCTTC. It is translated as CASSLTSGLGGPEQFF.

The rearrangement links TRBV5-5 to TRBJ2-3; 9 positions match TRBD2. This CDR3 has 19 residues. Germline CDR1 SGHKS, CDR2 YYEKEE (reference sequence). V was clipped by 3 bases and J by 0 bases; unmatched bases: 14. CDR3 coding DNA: TGTGCCAGCAGCTGGGGGGTGGCTAGCGGGACGTCTAGCACAGATACGCAGTATTTT. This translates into CASSWGVASGTSSTDTQYF.

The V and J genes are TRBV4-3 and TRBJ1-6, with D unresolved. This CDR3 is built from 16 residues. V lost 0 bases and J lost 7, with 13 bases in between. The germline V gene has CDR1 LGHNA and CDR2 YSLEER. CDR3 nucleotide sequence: TGCGCCAGCAGCCAAGATGCCCCGCAAGGAAATTCACCCCTCCACTTT. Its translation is CASSQDAPQGNSPLHF.

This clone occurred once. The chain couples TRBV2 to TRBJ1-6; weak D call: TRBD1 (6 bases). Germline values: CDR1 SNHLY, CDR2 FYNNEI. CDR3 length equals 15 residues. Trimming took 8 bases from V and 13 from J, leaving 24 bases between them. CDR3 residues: CASYESGVPLSPLHF. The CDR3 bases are TGTGCCAGCTATGAATCAGGGGTCCCCCTCTCGCCCCTCCACTTT.

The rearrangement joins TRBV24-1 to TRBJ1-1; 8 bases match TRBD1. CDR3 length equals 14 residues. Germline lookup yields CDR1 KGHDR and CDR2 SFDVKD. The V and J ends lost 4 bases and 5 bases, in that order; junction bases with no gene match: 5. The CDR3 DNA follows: TGTGCCACCAGTGAGACAGGGGCAGTTACTGAAGCTTTCTTT. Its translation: CATSETGAVTEAFF.

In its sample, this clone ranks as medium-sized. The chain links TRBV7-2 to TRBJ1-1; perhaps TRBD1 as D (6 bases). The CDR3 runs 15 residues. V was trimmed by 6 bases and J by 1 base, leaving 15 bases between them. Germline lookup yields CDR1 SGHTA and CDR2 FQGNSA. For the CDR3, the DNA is TGTGCCAGCAGGGGAGGACAGTTCTCGAACACTGAAGCTTTCTTT. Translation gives CASRGGQFSNTEAFF. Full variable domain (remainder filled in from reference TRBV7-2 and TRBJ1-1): GAGVSQSPSNKVTEKGKDVELRCDPISGHTALYWYRQSLGQGLEFLIYFQGNSAPDKSGLPSDRFSAERTGGSVSTLTIQRTQQEDSAVYLCASRGGQFSNTEAFFGQGTRLTVV.

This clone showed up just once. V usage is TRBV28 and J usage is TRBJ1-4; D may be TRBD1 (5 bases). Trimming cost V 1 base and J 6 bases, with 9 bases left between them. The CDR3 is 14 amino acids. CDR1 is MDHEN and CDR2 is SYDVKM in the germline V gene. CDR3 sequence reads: CASSLSGTHEKLFF. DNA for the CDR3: TGTGCCAGCAGTTTATCGGGGACTCATGAAAAACTGTTTTTT.

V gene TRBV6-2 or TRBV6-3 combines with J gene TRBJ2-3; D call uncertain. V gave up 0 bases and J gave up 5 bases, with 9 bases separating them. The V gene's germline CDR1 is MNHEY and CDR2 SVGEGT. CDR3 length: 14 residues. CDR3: CASSYSLAEDTQYF. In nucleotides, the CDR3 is TGTGCCAGCAGTTACTCATTAGCAGAAGATACGCAGTATTTT.

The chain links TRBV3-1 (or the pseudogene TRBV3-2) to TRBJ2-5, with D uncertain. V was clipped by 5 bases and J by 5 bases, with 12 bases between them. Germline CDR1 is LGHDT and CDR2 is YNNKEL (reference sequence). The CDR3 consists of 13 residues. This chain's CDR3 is CASSFSAVETQYF. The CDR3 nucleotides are TGTGCCAGCAGCTTTAGTGCCGTGGAGACCCAGTACTTC.